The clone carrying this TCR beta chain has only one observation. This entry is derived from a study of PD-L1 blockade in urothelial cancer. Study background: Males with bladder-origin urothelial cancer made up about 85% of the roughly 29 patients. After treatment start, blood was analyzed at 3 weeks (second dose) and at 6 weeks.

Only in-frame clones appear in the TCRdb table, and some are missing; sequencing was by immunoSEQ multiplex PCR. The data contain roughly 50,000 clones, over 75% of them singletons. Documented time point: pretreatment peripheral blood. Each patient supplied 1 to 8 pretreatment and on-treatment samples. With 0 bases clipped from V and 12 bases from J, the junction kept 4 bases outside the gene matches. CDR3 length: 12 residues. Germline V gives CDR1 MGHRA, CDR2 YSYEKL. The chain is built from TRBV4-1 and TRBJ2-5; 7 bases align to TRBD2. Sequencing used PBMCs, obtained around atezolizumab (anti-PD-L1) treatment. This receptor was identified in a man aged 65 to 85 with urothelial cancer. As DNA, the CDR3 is TGCGCCAGCAGCCAAGATATGCGGGAGAAGTACTTC. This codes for CASSQDMREKYF.